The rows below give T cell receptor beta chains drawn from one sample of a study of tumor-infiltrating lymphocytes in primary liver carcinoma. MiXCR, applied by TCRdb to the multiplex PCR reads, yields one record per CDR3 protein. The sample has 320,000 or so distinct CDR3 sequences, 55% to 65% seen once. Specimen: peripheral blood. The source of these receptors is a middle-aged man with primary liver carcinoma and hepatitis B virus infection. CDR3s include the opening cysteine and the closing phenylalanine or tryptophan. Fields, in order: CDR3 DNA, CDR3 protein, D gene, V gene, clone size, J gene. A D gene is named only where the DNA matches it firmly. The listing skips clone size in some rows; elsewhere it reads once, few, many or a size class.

cdr3_nt: TGTGCCAGCAAAGACCTGGCGAGTCTGGGGGGCAATGAGCAGTTCTTC; cdr3_aa: CASKDLASLGGNEQFF; d_call: NA; v_call: TRBV6-5; clone_size: NA; j_call: TRBJ2-1
cdr3_nt: TGTGCCACCAGTGACGAGGGGGATTTGCATGGCTACACCTTC; cdr3_aa: CATSDEGDLHGYTF; d_call: NA; v_call: TRBV24-1; clone_size: few; j_call: TRBJ1-2
cdr3_nt: TGTGCCTGCAGCTCCCGTGCGGACGGATCTAACACTGAAGCTTTCTTT; cdr3_aa: CACSSRADGSNTEAFF; d_call: NA; v_call: TRBV11-2; clone_size: NA; j_call: TRBJ1-1
cdr3_nt: TGTGCCAGCAGTTTGTCACCCACCGGGGAGCTGTTGTTT; cdr3_aa: CASSLSPTGELLF; d_call: NA; v_call: TRBV28; clone_size: NA; j_call: TRBJ2-2
cdr3_nt: TGTGCCAGCAGCCATGACCCCGGGGCCCGGGTGGTGCCCCTCCACTTT; cdr3_aa: CASSHDPGARVVPLHF; d_call: NA; v_call: TRBV4-1; clone_size: once; j_call: TRBJ1-6
cdr3_nt: TGTACCTGGAGACTCGCCCGAGGGACTGAAGCTTTCTTT; cdr3_aa: CTWRLARGTEAFF; d_call: NA; v_call: TRBV30; clone_size: NA; j_call: TRBJ1-1
cdr3_nt: TGTGCCAGCATCCCCGACAGGGCAGATCAGCCCCAGCATTTT; cdr3_aa: CASIPDRADQPQHF; d_call: TRBD1; v_call: TRBV12-3/TRBV12-4; clone_size: NA; j_call: TRBJ1-5
cdr3_nt: TGCGCGCCGGGGATTAATCAGCCCCAGCATTTT; cdr3_aa: CAPGINQPQHF; d_call: NA; v_call: TRBV7-9; clone_size: few; j_call: TRBJ1-5
cdr3_nt: TGTGCCAGCAGCCCAGGGACATGGAGTGGGAATGAGCAGTTTTTC; cdr3_aa: CASSPGTWSGNEQFF; d_call: NA; v_call: TRBV7-3; clone_size: NA; j_call: TRBJ2-1
cdr3_nt: TGTGCCAGCAGTGATACGGGCAGTACCCCTAGAAATCTCTATGGCTACACCTTC; cdr3_aa: CASSDTGSTPRNLYGYTF; d_call: NA; v_call: TRBV6-1; clone_size: few; j_call: TRBJ1-2
cdr3_nt: TGTGCCAGCAGCTTAGTAGGCCGTGGACAGATAACGTCTGGGGCCAACGTCCTGAGTTTC; cdr3_aa: CASSLVGRGQITSGANVLSF; d_call: NA; v_call: TRBV7-8; clone_size: NA; j_call: TRBJ2-6
cdr3_nt: TGTGCCAGCAGCATCGCAGGGAATTCTGTGCAGCCCCAGCATTTT; cdr3_aa: CASSIAGNSVQPQHF; d_call: NA; v_call: TRBV11-2; clone_size: NA; j_call: TRBJ1-5
cdr3_nt: TGTGCCAGCAGTCTGATGGGGGGTAGCCCATACGAGCAGTACTTC; cdr3_aa: CASSLMGGSPYEQYF; d_call: NA; v_call: TRBV28; clone_size: NA; j_call: TRBJ2-7
cdr3_nt: TGCGCCAACAGCCCCCTGTTAGCGGGAGGGGAGACCCAGTACTTC; cdr3_aa: CANSPLLAGGETQYF; d_call: TRBD2; v_call: TRBV4-3; clone_size: NA; j_call: TRBJ2-5
cdr3_nt: TGTGCCAGCGGCAAAACTAGCGGGAGTGAGACCCAGTACTTC; cdr3_aa: CASGKTSGSETQYF; d_call: TRBD2; v_call: TRBV7-9; clone_size: NA; j_call: TRBJ2-5
cdr3_nt: TGTGCCAGCAGGGCCACAGGGGTCGGAACCGGGGAGCTGCTTTTT; cdr3_aa: CASRATGVGTGELLF; d_call: TRBD1; v_call: TRBV2; clone_size: once; j_call: TRBJ2-2
cdr3_nt: TGTGCCAGCAGTTTAGTAGGCCCCCCGGACAAGCAGTACTTC; cdr3_aa: CASSLVGPPDKQYF; d_call: NA; v_call: TRBV28; clone_size: NA; j_call: TRBJ2-7
cdr3_nt: TGTGCCAGCAGCTCCCGCCCCTCCGGGGCCAACGTCCTGACTTTC; cdr3_aa: CASSSRPSGANVLTF; d_call: NA; v_call: TRBV13; clone_size: NA; j_call: TRBJ2-6
cdr3_nt: TGTGCCAGCATGGACGTTTGGGCATGCCCCCAGCATTTT; cdr3_aa: CASMDVWACPQHF; d_call: NA; v_call: TRBV6-1; clone_size: NA; j_call: TRBJ1-5
cdr3_nt: TGTGCCAGCAGCTACGACAGCTCCTACAATAAGCAGTTCTTC; cdr3_aa: CASSYDSSYNKQFF; d_call: NA; v_call: TRBV7-7; clone_size: NA; j_call: TRBJ2-1
cdr3_nt: TGTGCCAGCCACTCCGGCGGGGAGTCCTACAATGAGCAGTTCTTC; cdr3_aa: CASHSGGESYNEQFF; d_call: NA; v_call: TRBV7-8; clone_size: few; j_call: TRBJ2-1
cdr3_nt: TGTGCCAGCAGTTTAGCAGGGACCATGAACACTGAAGCTTTCTTT; cdr3_aa: CASSLAGTMNTEAFF; d_call: NA; v_call: TRBV28; clone_size: NA; j_call: TRBJ1-1
cdr3_nt: TGTGCTAGCAGCGTACAACAGGGGGCTCATTCACCCCTCCACTTT; cdr3_aa: CASSVQQGAHSPLHF; d_call: TRBD1; v_call: TRBV11-2; clone_size: NA; j_call: TRBJ1-6
cdr3_nt: TGTGTCAGCAGGCTAGTGGAGGGGCAGTTCTTC; cdr3_aa: CVSRLVEGQFF; d_call: NA; v_call: TRBV12-3/TRBV12-4; clone_size: NA; j_call: TRBJ2-1
cdr3_nt: TGTGCCTGTGGACAGTCTCAAGAGACCCAGTACTTC; cdr3_aa: CACGQSQETQYF; d_call: NA; v_call: TRBV30; clone_size: few; j_call: TRBJ2-5
cdr3_nt: TGCAGCGCCGGTTCTAACACTGAAGCTTTCTTT; cdr3_aa: CSAGSNTEAFF; d_call: NA; v_call: TRBV29-1; clone_size: many; j_call: TRBJ1-1
cdr3_nt: TGCGCCGGCAGCTTAGGCGTCTCGAACAATGAGCAGTTCTTC; cdr3_aa: CAGSLGVSNNEQFF; d_call: NA; v_call: TRBV11-3; clone_size: NA; j_call: TRBJ2-1
cdr3_nt: TGCAGCGTTGTAGGAGAGGGGGATTACACCGGGGAGCTGTTTTTT; cdr3_aa: CSVVGEGDYTGELFF; d_call: NA; v_call: TRBV29-1; clone_size: NA; j_call: TRBJ2-2
cdr3_nt: TGTGCCAGCAGTGCGGGACAGGGGAACTACGAGCAGTACTTC; cdr3_aa: CASSAGQGNYEQYF; d_call: TRBD1; v_call: TRBV5-6; clone_size: few; j_call: TRBJ2-7
cdr3_nt: TGTGCCAGCACCCTAACAGGGGACTCTGAAGCTTTCTTT; cdr3_aa: CASTLTGDSEAFF; d_call: TRBD1; v_call: TRBV6-6; clone_size: many; j_call: TRBJ1-1
cdr3_nt: TGTGCCAGCAGCTTCAGGGAGGGGTTCACAGATACGCAGTATTTT; cdr3_aa: CASSFREGFTDTQYF; d_call: TRBD2; v_call: TRBV5-4; clone_size: NA; j_call: TRBJ2-3
cdr3_nt: TGTGCCAGCAGGGGACAGGGGACCTACGAGCAGTACTTC; cdr3_aa: CASRGQGTYEQYF; d_call: TRBD1; v_call: TRBV28; clone_size: NA; j_call: TRBJ2-7
cdr3_nt: TGCGCCAGCAGCTTGGGTCCTATCACAGATACGCAGTATTTT; cdr3_aa: CASSLGPITDTQYF; d_call: NA; v_call: TRBV5-1; clone_size: NA; j_call: TRBJ2-3
cdr3_nt: TGTGCCATCAGGCAGGGGGCGGGAGCTAACACTGAAGCTTTCTTT; cdr3_aa: CAIRQGAGANTEAFF; d_call: TRBD1; v_call: TRBV10-3; clone_size: NA; j_call: TRBJ1-1
cdr3_nt: TGTGCCAACAGCTCAACGGGAGGAGGCGAGCAGTACTTC; cdr3_aa: CANSSTGGGEQYF; d_call: TRBD2; v_call: TRBV7-2; clone_size: NA; j_call: TRBJ2-7
cdr3_nt: TGTGCCAGCAGCTCAGGGGAGCGGGGACGGAACACTGAAGCTTTGTTT; cdr3_aa: CASSSGERGRNTEALF; d_call: NA; v_call: TRBV5-4; clone_size: NA; j_call: TRBJ1-1
cdr3_nt: TGCAGCCCTACCGGCCCTGCGGGCTCCTACCAGCAGTACTTC; cdr3_aa: CSPTGPAGSYQQYF; d_call: NA; v_call: TRBV29-1; clone_size: NA; j_call: TRBJ2-7
cdr3_nt: TGTGCCAGCAGTTTCGGTCAGGGTGGGAGACAGCCCCAGCATTTT; cdr3_aa: CASSFGQGGRQPQHF; d_call: NA; v_call: TRBV12-3/TRBV12-4; clone_size: NA; j_call: TRBJ1-5
cdr3_nt: TGTGCCAGCACCTACCGCAGCACAGGGAGCTCCTACGAGCAGTACTTC; cdr3_aa: CASTYRSTGSSYEQYF; d_call: NA; v_call: TRBV28; clone_size: NA; j_call: TRBJ2-7
cdr3_nt: TGTGCCAGCAGTTATAAGGGACTGGAAGCTTTCTTT; cdr3_aa: CASSYKGLEAFF; d_call: NA; v_call: TRBV6-2/TRBV6-3; clone_size: few; j_call: TRBJ1-1
cdr3_nt: TGTGCCAGCAGCTTACTTGAGGACAGATACTATGGCTACACCTTC; cdr3_aa: CASSLLEDRYYGYTF; d_call: NA; v_call: TRBV7-9; clone_size: NA; j_call: TRBJ1-2
cdr3_nt: TGTGCCAGCACGCGTCGGGGCGGGTATGGCTACACCTTC; cdr3_aa: CASTRRGGYGYTF; d_call: NA; v_call: TRBV2; clone_size: NA; j_call: TRBJ1-2
cdr3_nt: TGCAACGTCCTCCCCCTTAACTATGGCTTCACCTTC; cdr3_aa: CNVLPLNYGFTF; d_call: NA; v_call: TRBV29-1; clone_size: NA; j_call: TRBJ1-2
cdr3_nt: TGTGCCAGCAGCTCGGGTTGGTACGAGCAGTACTTC; cdr3_aa: CASSSGWYEQYF; d_call: NA; v_call: TRBV11-2; clone_size: NA; j_call: TRBJ2-7
cdr3_nt: TGTGCCAGCAGCCAACCATCTAGCGACGGTCCCTACGAGCATTATTTC; cdr3_aa: CASSQPSSDGPYEHYF; d_call: NA; v_call: TRBV4-2; clone_size: NA; j_call: TRBJ2-7
cdr3_nt: TGTGCCAGCAGCTTAATCTCCGGGACCCTTGAAGCAGATACGCAGTATTTT; cdr3_aa: CASSLISGTLEADTQYF; d_call: NA; v_call: TRBV7-9; clone_size: NA; j_call: TRBJ2-3
cdr3_nt: TGTGCCATCAGTCCCGATTCTGCCTGCAATGAGCAGTTCTTC; cdr3_aa: CAISPDSACNEQFF; d_call: NA; v_call: TRBV10-3; clone_size: once; j_call: TRBJ2-1
cdr3_nt: TGCGCCAGCAGCTTGTCGGGGGGCTACACTGAAGCTTTCTTT; cdr3_aa: CASSLSGGYTEAFF; d_call: NA; v_call: TRBV5-1; clone_size: few; j_call: TRBJ1-1
cdr3_nt: TGTGCCAGCAGTGAGTCCGGGAACACTGAAGTTTTCTTT; cdr3_aa: CASSESGNTEVFF; d_call: NA; v_call: TRBV28; clone_size: NA; j_call: TRBJ1-1
cdr3_nt: TGTGCCAGCTGGAACAGGGGTGTGACTGAAGCTTTCTTT; cdr3_aa: CASWNRGVTEAFF; d_call: TRBD1; v_call: TRBV6-2/TRBV6-3; clone_size: NA; j_call: TRBJ1-1
cdr3_nt: TGCGCCAGCAGCCAAGCTGCCCGCACAGATACGCGGTATTTT; cdr3_aa: CASSQAARTDTRYF; d_call: NA; v_call: TRBV4-3; clone_size: NA; j_call: TRBJ2-3
cdr3_nt: TGTGCCAGCGGGACCGGGAACACTGAAGCTTTCTTT; cdr3_aa: CASGTGNTEAFF; d_call: NA; v_call: TRBV5-1; clone_size: NA; j_call: TRBJ1-1
cdr3_nt: TGCGCCAGCAGCGGACAGGGGACTGGAGAGACCCAGTACTTC; cdr3_aa: CASSGQGTGETQYF; d_call: TRBD1; v_call: TRBV5-1; clone_size: NA; j_call: TRBJ2-5
cdr3_nt: TGCTCCTTAAAGGGAGATACGCAGTATTTT; cdr3_aa: CSLKGDTQYF; d_call: NA; v_call: TRBV29-1; clone_size: many; j_call: TRBJ2-3
cdr3_nt: TGTGCCAGCAGTTTATCTGGTACAGGGTTCGAGCAGTACTTC; cdr3_aa: CASSLSGTGFEQYF; d_call: NA; v_call: TRBV11-2; clone_size: NA; j_call: TRBJ2-7